A selection of T cell receptor beta chains follows, all from one sample in a study of blood T cell repertoires in COVID-19. TCRdb's copy holds only in-frame clones and misses some; the assay was immunoSEQ multiplex PCR. The repertoire has tens of thousands of clones, about two thirds of them found once; the top ten carry more than 20%. The specimen sequenced was peripheral blood. These TCRs come from a boy aged 2 to 10 with active or convalescent COVID-19. Both conserved end residues are part of each CDR3. Fields, in order: D gene, V gene, J gene, clone size, CDR3 DNA, CDR3 protein. A D gene is named only where the DNA matches it firmly. Rows may omit the clone size; those that give it use once, few, many or a size class.

-	TRBV5-6	TRBJ1-5	-	TGTGCCAGCAGCTTGTATGTAGATGCTGTATCCGTCGGTCAGCCCCAGCATTTT	CASSLYVDAVSVGQPQHF
TRBD1	TRBV18	TRBJ2-4	-	TGTGCCAGCTCACCAAGGGACAGGGGGGCAAACATTCAGTACTTC	CASSPRDRGANIQYF
-	TRBV7-2	TRBJ2-5	-	TGTGCCAGCAGCTTAGTTACGGTGAGGGGGTCCCAAGAGACCCAGTACTTC	CASSLVTVRGSQETQYF
TRBD2	TRBV4-1	TRBJ2-5	-	TGCGCCAGCAGCCTAAAGACTAGCGGGGAGACCCAGTACTTC	CASSLKTSGETQYF
-	TRBV3-1/TRBV3-2	TRBJ1-1	-	TGTGCCAGCAGCCAAGATGGACAGAACACTGAAGCTTTCTTT	CASSQDGQNTEAFF
-	TRBV7-9	TRBJ1-1	-	TGTGCCAGCAGCTCCTCAATTGGACACCTCACTGAAGCTTTCTTT	CASSSSIGHLTEAFF
TRBD2	TRBV30	TRBJ2-1	-	TGTGCCTGGAGGAGGGCGGGACTAGCCTACTACTCCTACAATGAGCAGTTCTTC	CAWRRAGLAYYSYNEQFF
TRBD1	TRBV27	TRBJ2-3	-	TGTGCCAGCATTCTATTGAGGACAGGGCGCCCAGATACGCAGTATTTT	CASILLRTGRPDTQYF
-	TRBV24-1	TRBJ2-7	-	TGTGCCACCAGTGATCCGGGGGTAAGGTTCTACGAGCAGTACTTC	CATSDPGVRFYEQYF
TRBD2	TRBV28	TRBJ2-1	-	TGTGCCAGCAGATCCCTAGCGGGAGGGACCTACAATGAGCAGTTCTTC	CASRSLAGGTYNEQFF
TRBD1	TRBV30	TRBJ1-1	-	TGTGCCTGGGCACACCCGGACAGGGGAACTGAAGCTTTCTTT	CAWAHPDRGTEAFF
-	TRBV5-1	TRBJ1-2	-	TGCGCCAGCAGCTTGAACAGCTACTATGGCTACACCTTC	CASSLNSYYGYTF
-	TRBV19	TRBJ1-3	-	TGTGCCAGTAGTCAGGGAATAGGAAACACCATATATTTT	CASSQGIGNTIYF
-	TRBV13	TRBJ1-2	-	TGTGCCAGCAGCTCCGCCGGAGTCTCTGGCTACACCTTC	CASSSAGVSGYTF
TRBD2	TRBV5-1	TRBJ2-5	once	TGCGCCAGCCGAAACCTAGCGGGGGAACAAGAGACCCAGTACTTC	CASRNLAGEQETQYF
TRBD1	TRBV27	TRBJ1-5	-	TGTGCCAGCAGCTCACAGGGGCTTGGTCAGCCCCAGCATTTT	CASSSQGLGQPQHF
TRBD2	TRBV9	TRBJ2-6	-	TGTGCCAGCGGCTTGGGCGGGAGGTCGAGGTCTGGGGCCAACGTCCTGACTTTC	CASGLGGRSRSGANVLTF
TRBD2	TRBV4-3	TRBJ2-1	-	TGCGCCAGCAGCCAAGATCTCGGACTAGCGGCCTACAATGAGCAGTTCTTC	CASSQDLGLAAYNEQFF
-	TRBV7-5	TRBJ1-4	few	TGTGCCAGAAGCTTATGGCCTGTCCGTGAAAAACTGTTTTTT	CARSLWPVREKLFF
-	TRBV5-6	TRBJ1-5	few	TGTGCCAGCAACCTTCGGGGGGGTAATCAGCCCCAGCATTTT	CASNLRGGNQPQHF
TRBD2	TRBV5-1	TRBJ2-1	-	TGCGCCAGCAGCTTGGGGTCTCGGGAGGGCAATGAGCAGTTCTTC	CASSLGSREGNEQFF
-	TRBV5-1	TRBJ1-2	-	TGCGCCAGCAGTATACGGGGGGGCAACTATGGCTACACCTTC	CASSIRGGNYGYTF
-	TRBV29-1	TRBJ1-1	-	TGCAGCGCTCAGGGCAGCTGGGTCCAAGGTGAAGCTTTCTTT	CSAQGSWVQGEAFF
TRBD1	TRBV4-2	TRBJ1-4	-	TGTGCCAGCAGCCAGACAGGGGGATGGGAAAAACTGTTTTTT	CASSQTGGWEKLFF
TRBD2	TRBV6-5	TRBJ2-7	-	TGTGCCAGTCCCCGCGGTAGCGGGAGTTACGAGCAGTACTTC	CASPRGSGSYEQYF
TRBD1	TRBV6-5	TRBJ2-7	-	TGTGCCAGCAGACCGACAGGGAGTCAATACGAGCAGTACTTC	CASRPTGSQYEQYF
-	TRBV7-6	TRBJ2-5	-	TGTGCCAGCAGCTTACTCCCGTCCCAAGAGACCCAGTACTTC	CASSLLPSQETQYF
TRBD2	TRBV27	TRBJ2-1	few	TGTGCCAGCAGCCATAGCGTCACGACAGGGTGGACTAGCGGGGGGGGTGAGCAGTTCTTC	CASSHSVTTGWTSGGGEQFF
-	TRBV19	TRBJ2-5	-	TGTGCCAGTACCCTCCCCAGGACAGCCGAAGAGACCCAGTACTTC	CASTLPRTAEETQYF
-	TRBV4-1	TRBJ1-6	-	TGCGCCAGCAGCCAAGGACGGGACGGACTAAGCTCCTATAATTCACCCCTCCACTTT	CASSQGRDGLSSYNSPLHF
TRBD1	TRBV28	TRBJ2-6	-	TGTGCCAGCAGTTTATGGGACAGGGGACTCTCTGGGGCCAACGTCCTGACTTTC	CASSLWDRGLSGANVLTF
TRBD2	TRBV7-9	TRBJ2-1	once	TGTGCCAGCAGTCTAGCGGGAGCCTCTTTAAATGAGCAGTTCTTC	CASSLAGASLNEQFF
TRBD1	TRBV6-2/TRBV6-3	TRBJ1-1	-	TGTGCCAGCAGTTACTTATTGCGGGACAGGGGGCGCGGGAACACTGAAGCTTTCTTT	CASSYLLRDRGRGNTEAFF
-	TRBV5-1	TRBJ1-1	few	TGCGCCAGCAGCTCCACAGGGTTCACGAGGAGCACTGAAGCTTTCTTT	CASSSTGFTRSTEAFF
TRBD1	TRBV7-9	TRBJ2-3	-	TGTGCCAGCAGCCCTCCGACAGGGGAGAACACAGATACGCAGTATTTT	CASSPPTGENTDTQYF
TRBD1	TRBV7-8	TRBJ2-2	few	TGTGCCAGCAGCTTAGTGGGACAGAGCCAGACCGGGGAGCTGTTTTTT	CASSLVGQSQTGELFF
-	TRBV6-5	TRBJ1-1	-	TGTGCCAGCAGTTACGGTGCGGGCACTGAAGCTTTCTTT	CASSYGAGTEAFF
-	TRBV7-9	TRBJ1-6	-	TGTGCCAGCAGCTTAACACCCGAGCTGACATCACCCCTCCACTTT	CASSLTPELTSPLHF
-	TRBV2	TRBJ1-1	once	TGTGCCAGCAGTGAAGAGGTGGCCGCGGGCACTGAAGCTTTCTTT	CASSEEVAAGTEAFF
-	TRBV16	TRBJ1-2	-	TGTGCCAGCAGCCAATCGAGGGAGGGAAGAGACTATGGCTACACCTTC	CASSQSREGRDYGYTF
TRBD2	TRBV6-6	TRBJ2-1	-	TGTGCCAGCAGTTATAGCCTAGCGGAGAATGAGCAGTTCTTC	CASSYSLAENEQFF
TRBD2	TRBV28	TRBJ2-7	-	TGTGCCAGCAGTTTATCCCTGACTAGCAACTACGAGCAGTACTTC	CASSLSLTSNYEQYF
-	TRBV12-3/TRBV12-4	TRBJ1-2	-	TGTGCCAGCAGTTTGGACCGGGAGGGCTACACCTTC	CASSLDREGYTF
TRBD1	TRBV28	TRBJ1-2	-	TGTGCCAGCAGTCCTCTATGGGACAGCGGGGGCTACACCTTC	CASSPLWDSGGYTF
-	TRBV11-2	TRBJ2-5	-	TGTGCCAGCAGCTCGCCACAGGGAGGGGAGACCCAGTACTTC	CASSSPQGGETQYF